This entry lists 14 T cell receptor beta chains sequenced from one sample in a study of shared clonotypes between healthy human individuals (dated by TCRdb to about 2020). CD8 naive samples were CD45RO-negative cells positively selected for CCR7, giving a CD45RA+CCR7+ population that excluded TemRA cells. Library generation was performed with the immunoSEQ multiplex PCR assay. In its TCRdb copy, this immuneACCESS table keeps in-frame sequences only and misses some clones. Where compared with another copy, unresolved V genes explain less than half of these, and the others have no known cause. The sample contains more than 550,000 clones, 92% of them found a single time. The biggest ten clones account for 24% of the sample. Input material: naive CD8+ T cells sorted from blood. This sample's cell subset or site label indicates: CD45RA+CCR7+. The receptors originated from a man aged 25-40 years in good health.

J is TRBJ1-2 and V is TRBV14; D call uncertain. The CDR3 extends over 12 amino acids. V was trimmed by 7 bases and J by 4 bases, leaving 10 bases between them. The germline CDR1 and CDR2 sequences are SGHDN and FVKESK. The CDR3 protein is CASTLGGYGYTF. CDR3 in DNA: TGTGCCAGCACTTTAGGCGGCTATGGCTACACCTTC.

V and J are TRBV27 and TRBJ2-7; possible D gene TRBD2, 5 bases. The CDR3 runs 15 residues. Trimming took 6 bases from V and 2 from J, leaving 17 bases between them. Germline-derived CDR1 and CDR2 are MNHEY and SMNVEV (reference sequence). Here the CDR3 reads CASRPLEVRPYEQYF. The DNA of the CDR3 is TGTGCCAGCAGACCACTAGAGGTACGTCCCTACGAGCAGTACTTC.

The gene calls are TRBV4-1 and TRBJ2-1, with 11 bases fitting TRBD2. The CDR3 is 16 residues long. V was clipped by 4 bases and J by 0 bases; unmatched bases: 2. Looked up from germline, CDR1 is MGHRA and CDR2 is YSYEKL. The CDR3 bases are TGCGCCAGCAGCCCACTAGCGGGAGCCTCCTACAATGAGCAGTTCTTC. This codes for CASSPLAGASYNEQFF.

J is TRBJ2-1 and V is TRBV4-1; D not certain. The CDR3 extends over 13 amino acids. In germline, CDR1 is MGHRA, CDR2 YSYEKL. V was clipped by 6 bases and J by 0 bases, with 6 bases between them. The CDR3 bases are TGCGCCAGCAGGGCAAGCTCCTACAATGAGCAGTTCTTC. It codes for CASRASSYNEQFF.

This clone was observed a single time. Here the CDR3 reads CASSLYVAGGLNEQFF. In DNA, the CDR3 is TGTGCCAGCAGCTTATACGTAGCGGGAGGGCTGAATGAGCAGTTCTTC. This rearrangement joins TRBV7-8 to TRBJ2-1; 11 nucleotides align to TRBD2. This CDR3 has 16 amino acids. Per the germline V gene, CDR1 is SGHVS and CDR2 is FQNEAQ. The J segment lost 7 bases and the V segment lost 2 bases, leaving 7 bases of the junction unmatched.

The chain uses TRBV5-3 and TRBJ2-5, with D maybe TRBD2 (7 bases). TRBV5-3 is annotated as an ORF whose role is uncertain. The CDR3 sequence is 18 residues long. V gave up 5 bases and J gave up 1 base, with 24 bases separating them. CDR3: CARRATQTGGGCQETQYF. CDR3 DNA sequence: TGTGCCAGAAGAGCCACTCAAACGGGGGGCGGTTGCCAAGAGACCCAGTACTTC.

This chain links TRBV25-1 with TRBJ2-4; 7 bases are a match to TRBD1. Trimming cost V 1 base and J 6 bases; bases outside gene matches: 6. Germline loops: CDR1 MGHDK, CDR2 SYGVNS. This CDR3 region has 15 residues. As DNA, the CDR3 is TGTGCCAGCAGTGAATCCCAGGGGGTGGTAAACATTCAGTACTTC. Its protein product is CASSESQGVVNIQYF. Filled out from reference TRBV25-1 and TRBJ2-4, the complete variable domain reads EADIYQTPRYLVIGTGKKITLECSQTMGHDKMYWYQQDPGMELHLIHYSYGVNSTEKGDLSSESTVSRIRTEHFPLTLESARPSHTSQYLCASSESQGVVNIQYFGAGTRLSVL.

The J gene is TRBJ2-1, the V gene TRBV5-4; no clear D gene. Germline loops: CDR1 SGHNT, CDR2 YYREEE (reference sequence). V dropped 4 bases and J dropped 8 bases, with 13 bases sitting between them. The CDR3 runs to 13 residues. CDR3 sequence reads: CASSLWNRDEQFF. DNA for the CDR3: TGTGCCAGCAGCCTGTGGAATCGGGATGAGCAGTTCTTC.

This chain joins TRBV4-3 and TRBJ2-1, with 10 bases aligning to TRBD2. V shed 1 base and J 9 bases; nucleotides not matched to a gene: 6. The germline gives CDR1 LGHNA, CDR2 YSLEER. The CDR3 has 15 residues. This CDR3 is CASSQATSGRIEQFF. In nucleotides, the CDR3 is TGCGCCAGCAGCCAAGCGACTAGCGGGCGGATTGAGCAGTTCTTC.

This chain joins TRBV7-9 and TRBJ2-7; D gene unclear. Germline lookup yields CDR1 SEHNR and CDR2 FQNEAQ (reference sequence). V gave up 5 bases and J gave up 3 bases, with 11 bases separating them. CDR3 length: 13 residues. In nucleotides, the CDR3 is TGTGCCAGCAGCACCTCAGAAGACTACGAGCAGTACTTC. Its protein is CASSTSEDYEQYF.

The chain recombines TRBV5-5 with TRBJ2-5, with a tentative D call TRBD2 (5 bases). Trimming took 4 bases from V and 5 from J, leaving 21 bases between them. Per the germline V gene, CDR1 is SGHKS and CDR2 is YYEKEE (reference sequence). The CDR3 extends over 16 amino acids. The CDR3 DNA is TGTGCCAGCAGCCTATACCCTGGGCGGGTAGGGGAGACCCAGTACTTC. It encodes CASSLYPGRVGETQYF.

This chain uses TRBV5-1 with TRBJ2-7; 15 nucleotides agree with TRBD2. The CDR3 has 16 amino acids. J gave up 4 bases and V 4 bases, and 6 bases lay outside the gene matches. Germline V lookup: CDR1 SGHRS, CDR2 YFSETQ. The CDR3 loop reads CASSRTSGREWYEQYF. As DNA, the CDR3 is TGCGCCAGCAGCCGGACTAGCGGGAGGGAATGGTACGAGCAGTACTTC.

The gene calls are TRBV7-8 and TRBJ1-2; 7 bases match TRBD1. The V gene's germline CDR1 is SGHVS and CDR2 FQNEAQ. V lost 3 bases to trimming and J lost 6 bases; unmatched junction nucleotides: 13. This CDR3 region has 16 residues. The CDR3 is CASSFYRTGTADGYTF. The CDR3 nucleotides read TGTGCCAGCAGCTTTTACCGGACAGGAACGGCAGATGGCTACACCTTC.

The rearrangement joins TRBV28 to TRBJ2-2; a weak D match, TRBD1 (6 bases). Trimming stripped 6 bases from V and 5 bases from J, with 25 bases between. The germline gives CDR1 MDHEN, CDR2 SYDVKM. The CDR3 extends over 18 amino acids. CDR3 DNA sequence: TGTGCCAGCAGCAACCTGCCGGACAGTAACTTAGGGACCGGGGAGCTGTTTTTT. It encodes CASSNLPDSNLGTGELFF.